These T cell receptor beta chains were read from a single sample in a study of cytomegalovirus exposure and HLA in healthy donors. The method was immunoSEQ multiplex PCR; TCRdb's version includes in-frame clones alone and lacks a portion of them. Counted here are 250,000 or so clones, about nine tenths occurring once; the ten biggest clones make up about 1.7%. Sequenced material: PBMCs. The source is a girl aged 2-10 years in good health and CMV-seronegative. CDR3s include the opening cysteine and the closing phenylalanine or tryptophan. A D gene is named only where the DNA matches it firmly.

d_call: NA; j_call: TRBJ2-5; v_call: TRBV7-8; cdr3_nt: TGTGCCAGCAGCCCCCAGATGGTTTCGACTGGGGAGACCCAGTACTTC; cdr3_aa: CASSPQMVSTGETQYF
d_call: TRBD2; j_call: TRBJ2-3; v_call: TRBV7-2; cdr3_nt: TGTGCCAGCAGCCCAACGACTAGCGGGAGAACAGATACGCAGTATTTT; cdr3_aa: CASSPTTSGRTDTQYF
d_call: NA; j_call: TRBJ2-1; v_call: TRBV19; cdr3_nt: TGTGCCAGTAGTCGGGAAATCGAATACGAGCAGTTCTTC; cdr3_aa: CASSREIEYEQFF
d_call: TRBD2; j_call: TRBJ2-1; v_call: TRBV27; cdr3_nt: TGTGCCAGCAGTCCAGGGGTAAGCGGGGGGGCGTACAATGAGCAGTTCTTC; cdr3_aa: CASSPGVSGGAYNEQFF
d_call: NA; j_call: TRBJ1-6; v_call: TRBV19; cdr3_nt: TGTGCCAGATACGCCGCGACAGACATCAATTCACCCCTCCACTTT; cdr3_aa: CARYAATDINSPLHF
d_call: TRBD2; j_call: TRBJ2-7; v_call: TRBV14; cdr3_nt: TGTGCCAGCAGCCAGACTAGCGGACGACACCACGAGCAGTACTTC; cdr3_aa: CASSQTSGRHHEQYF
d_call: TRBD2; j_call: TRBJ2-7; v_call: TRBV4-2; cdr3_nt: TGTGCCAGCAGCCAAGAGGCGAGCGGGGGGACCTACGAGCAATACTTC; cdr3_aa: CASSQEASGGTYEQYF
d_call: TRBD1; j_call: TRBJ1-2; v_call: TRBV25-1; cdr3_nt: TGTGCCAGCAGTGACCTTCGGACAGGCTATGGCTACACCTTC; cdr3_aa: CASSDLRTGYGYTF
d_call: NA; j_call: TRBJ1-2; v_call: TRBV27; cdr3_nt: TGTGCCAGCAGTTTAACGGGGGGCGCAGATGACTATGGCTACACCTTC; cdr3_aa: CASSLTGGADDYGYTF
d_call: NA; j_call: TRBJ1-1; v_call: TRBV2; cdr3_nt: TGTGCCAGCAGTGAAGGGCGGCTGGAAGCTTTCTTT; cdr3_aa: CASSEGRLEAFF
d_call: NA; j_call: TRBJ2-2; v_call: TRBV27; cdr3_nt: TGTGCCAGCAGTTTATCCCCTAGCCCGGGCACCGGGGAGCTGTTTTTT; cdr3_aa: CASSLSPSPGTGELFF
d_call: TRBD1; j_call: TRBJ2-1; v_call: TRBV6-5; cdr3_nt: TGTGCCAGCAGGTCACCGGGACAGGGGGACAATGAGCAGTTCTTC; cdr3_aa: CASRSPGQGDNEQFF